Below are 14 T cell receptor beta chains sequenced from a single sample in a study of blood T cell repertoires in COVID-19. TCRdb's table, derived via immunoSEQ multiplex PCR, lists solely in-frame clones and lacks some. The sample has roughly 100,000 clones; roughly 88% are singletons. Sequencing was carried out using peripheral blood. These receptors were obtained from a man between 18 and 29 years old with COVID-19, enrolled during active disease.

The chain is built from TRBV7-3 and TRBJ1-2; tentatively, D is TRBD1 (6 bases). There are 13 residues in the CDR3. Germline V gene sequence: CDR1 SGHTA, CDR2 FQGTGA. V lost 5 bases and J 7 bases, leaving 14 bases between the germline ends. The CDR3 coding sequence is TGTGCCAGCAGCCCAGGGGTTGGGGGTGGCTACACCTTC. Amino acids: CASSPGVGGGYTF.

This clone was seen a single time. The rearrangement links TRBV11-3 to TRBJ2-1; TRBD1 is a possible D gene (5 bases). CDR1 and CDR2 (germline): SGHNT, YENEEA. The CDR3 is 16 amino acids. Deletions cut 3 bases from V and 6 bases from J, with 18 bases between. CDR3 coding DNA: TGTGCCAGCAGCTTTATTGGGGCCGCTAGTTTCAATGAGCAGTTCTTC. Its translation is CASSFIGAASFNEQFF.

V is TRBV5-1 and J is TRBJ2-1, with D hard to call. There are 13 residues in the CDR3. CDR1 is SGHRS, CDR2 YFSETQ, per germline. V lost 1 base, J lost 7 bases, and 9 bases lay in between. The CDR3 coding sequence is TGCGCCAGCAGCTTGAGCCCGACTAATGAGCAGTTCTTC. It is translated as CASSLSPTNEQFF.

V gene TRBV6-2 or TRBV6-3 combines with J gene TRBJ2-1, with D hard to call. The CDR3 has 11 residues. V lost 5 bases and J lost 7, with 6 bases in between. Per germline, CDR1 MNHEY and CDR2 SVGEGT. CDR3 loop: CASSLGNEQFF. Here the CDR3 DNA reads TGTGCCAGCAGTCTCGGGAATGAGCAGTTCTTC.

The rearrangement uses TRBV6-6 and TRBJ1-6; no firm D call. Trimming pared 5 bases from V and 7 bases from J, leaving 9 bases between. The CDR3 sequence is 13 residues long. The V gene's germline CDR1 is MNHNY and CDR2 SVGAGI (reference sequence). CDR3 loop: CASSPGDNSPLHF. CDR3 bases: TGTGCCAGCAGTCCGGGAGACAATTCACCCCTCCACTTT.

The chain recombines TRBV10-1 with TRBJ2-7; TRBD1 is a possible D gene (6 bases). This CDR3 comprises 17 residues. Germline V gene sequence: CDR1 WNHNN, CDR2 SYGVQD (reference sequence). The ends were cut back, 1 base at V and 0 bases at J, with 16 bases in the middle. The CDR3 DNA sequence: TGCGCCAGCAGTGAGTTTACTTCGGGACACCACTCCTACGAGCAGTACTTC. Translating it yields CASSEFTSGHHSYEQYF.

The chain links TRBV6-2 or TRBV6-3 to TRBJ2-1; tentative D call: TRBD1 (6 bases). The CDR3 spans 13 residues. V was cut by 6 bases and J by 8 bases, with 14 bases left in between. The germline V gene has CDR1 MNHEY and CDR2 SVGEGT. In DNA, the CDR3 is TGTGCCAGCAGACCTACAGGGTTGGATGAGCAGTTCTTC. Amino acids: CASRPTGLDEQFF.

The genes are TRBV6-5 and TRBJ2-7; unclear D gene. CDR1 MNHEY and CDR2 SVGAGI come from the germline V gene. The CDR3 has 14 residues. The ends were cut back, 2 bases at V and 3 bases at J, with 11 bases in the middle. CDR3 amino acids: CASSYGGQYYEQYF. The CDR3, as DNA: TGTGCCAGCAGTTACGGTGGGCAGTACTACGAGCAGTACTTC.

This clone was counted once. The CDR3 spells CASSSGLAGTYEQYF. DNA for the CDR3: TGCGCCAGCAGCTCGGGACTAGCGGGAACCTACGAGCAGTACTTC. The chain is built from TRBV5-1 and TRBJ2-7; TRBD2 matches at 13 bases. This CDR3 is built from 15 residues. Germline loops: CDR1 SGHRS, CDR2 YFSETQ. V lost 3 bases, J lost 2 bases, and 2 bases stayed unmatched.

This chain uses TRBV27 with TRBJ2-3; TRBD1 might be the D (5 bases). V lost 1 base and J 2 bases, leaving 16 bases between the germline ends. CDR1 is MNHEY and CDR2 is SMNVEV in the germline V gene (reference sequence). There are 17 residues in the CDR3. The CDR3 DNA reads as TGTGCCAGCAGTTTATATTCCTCGGACAACCCCACAGATACGCAGTATTTT. Its translation: CASSLYSSDNPTDTQYF.

This chain connects TRBV4-1 to TRBJ2-4, with 7 nucleotides matching TRBD1. The CDR3 runs 12 residues. Trimming removed 7 bases from V and 7 bases from J; junction bases left unmatched: 4. CDR1 and CDR2 (germline): MGHRA, YSYEKL. This chain's CDR3 is CASMGQRNIQYF. The CDR3 DNA follows: TGCGCCAGCATGGGACAGAGGAACATTCAGTACTTC.

The chain employs TRBV7-9 and TRBJ2-2; no clear D. The CDR3 sequence is 12 residues long. The V gene lost 3 bases and the J gene lost 6 bases, with 5 bases spanning the gap. CDR1 SEHNR and CDR2 FQNEAQ come from the germline V gene (reference sequence). CDR3 coding DNA: TGTGCCAGCAGCTTGCGCCCCGGGGAGCTGTTTTTT. Amino acid sequence: CASSLRPGELFF.

V usage is TRBV27 and J usage is TRBJ2-2; maybe TRBD2 (6 bases). There are 15 residues in the CDR3. Germline CDR1 reads MNHEY; CDR2 reads SMNVEV (reference sequence). The V gene lost 3 bases and the J gene lost 4 bases, with 12 bases spanning the gap. CDR3 in amino acids: CASSLRRGGTGELFF. CDR3 nucleotides: TGTGCCAGCAGTTTGCGTAGGGGAGGCACCGGGGAGCTGTTTTTT.

The chain is built from TRBV7-3 and TRBJ2-1; 7 bases are a match to TRBD1. J was trimmed by 0 bases and V by 5 bases; bases with no gene match: 4. CDR1 is SGHTA and CDR2 is FQGTGA in the germline V gene. The CDR3 is 15 residues long. CDR3: CASSQQGSSYNEQFF. CDR3 nucleotides: TGTGCCAGCAGCCAACAGGGGAGCTCCTACAATGAGCAGTTCTTC. Filled out from reference TRBV7-3 and TRBJ2-1, the complete variable domain reads GAGVSQTPSNKVTEKGKYVELRCDPISGHTALYWYRQSLGQGPEFLIYFQGTGAADDSGLPNDRFFAVRPEGSVSTLKIQRTERGDSAVYLCASSQQGSSYNEQFFGPGTRLTVL.